Shown below are 5 T cell receptor beta chains from a single sample sequenced in a study of shared clonotypes between healthy human individuals. Repertoires were generated with immunoSEQ multiplex PCR, while TCRdb's copy carries only in-frame clones and drops some. This sample has around 2.1 million clones, with approximately 96% found just once. The sample was naive CD4+ T cells sorted from blood. The subset was: CD45RA+ positively selected. The receptor source for this set is a man between 18 and 29 years old in good health.

Notes on this clone: The junction and the germline gene differ at one end; a read error may be behind it. The V gene is TRBV5-1, the J gene TRBJ2-7; D uncertain. CDR3 length: 14 residues. Germline assignment: CDR1 SGHRS and CDR2 YFSETQ. For the CDR3, the DNA is TGCGCCAGCAGCCCTCTCGGTGGGCACTACGGGCAGTACTTC. Its translation is CASSPLGGHYGQYF. The variable domain in full, completed from reference TRBV5-1 and TRBJ2-7, reads KAGVTQTPRYLIKTRGQQVTLSCSPISGHRSVSWYQQTPGQGLQFLFEYFSETQRNKGNFPGRFSGRQFSNSRSEMNVSTLELGDSALYLCASSPLGGHYGQYFGPGTRLTVT.

V gene TRBV6-1 combines with J gene TRBJ2-5; 10 bases match TRBD2. The CDR3 is 14 residues long. The J segment lost 5 bases and the V segment lost 3 bases, leaving 3 bases of the junction unmatched. From germline, CDR1 is MNHNS and CDR2 SASEGT. The CDR3 protein is CASSDSSGGETQYF. In DNA form, the CDR3 reads TGTGCCAGCAGTGATTCTAGCGGGGGTGAGACCCAGTACTTC.

This chain links TRBV10-3 with TRBJ2-2, with 10 bases matching TRBD2. CDR1 is ENHRY, CDR2 SYGVKD, per germline. The CDR3 loop spans 17 amino acids. The ends lost 4 bases at V and 6 bases at J; junction bases unmatched: 11. In DNA, the CDR3 is TGTGCCATCAGTGCCGGGGTAGCGGGGGGTCTGCCCGGGGAGCTGTTTTTT. It translates to CAISAGVAGGLPGELFF.

This sequence joins TRBV27 and TRBJ2-1, with D unclear. Germline CDR1 reads MNHEY; CDR2 reads SMNVEV (reference sequence). The CDR3 covers 14 residues. Trimming pared 2 bases from V and 1 base from J, leaving 6 bases between. CDR3 amino acids: CASSLSGSYNEQFF. The CDR3 nucleotides are TGTGCCAGCAGTTTAAGTGGTTCCTACAATGAGCAGTTCTTC.

This chain links TRBV6-1 with TRBJ1-5; 8 positions agree with TRBD1. Per germline, CDR1 MNHNS and CDR2 SASEGT. Trimming took 6 bases from V and 5 from J; bases not matched to a gene: 9. The CDR3 is made up of 15 amino acids. The CDR3 region has the DNA TGTGCCAGCAGGCCCTCGGACAGGGAGGATCAGCCCCAGCATTTT. Translation: CASRPSDREDQPQHF.